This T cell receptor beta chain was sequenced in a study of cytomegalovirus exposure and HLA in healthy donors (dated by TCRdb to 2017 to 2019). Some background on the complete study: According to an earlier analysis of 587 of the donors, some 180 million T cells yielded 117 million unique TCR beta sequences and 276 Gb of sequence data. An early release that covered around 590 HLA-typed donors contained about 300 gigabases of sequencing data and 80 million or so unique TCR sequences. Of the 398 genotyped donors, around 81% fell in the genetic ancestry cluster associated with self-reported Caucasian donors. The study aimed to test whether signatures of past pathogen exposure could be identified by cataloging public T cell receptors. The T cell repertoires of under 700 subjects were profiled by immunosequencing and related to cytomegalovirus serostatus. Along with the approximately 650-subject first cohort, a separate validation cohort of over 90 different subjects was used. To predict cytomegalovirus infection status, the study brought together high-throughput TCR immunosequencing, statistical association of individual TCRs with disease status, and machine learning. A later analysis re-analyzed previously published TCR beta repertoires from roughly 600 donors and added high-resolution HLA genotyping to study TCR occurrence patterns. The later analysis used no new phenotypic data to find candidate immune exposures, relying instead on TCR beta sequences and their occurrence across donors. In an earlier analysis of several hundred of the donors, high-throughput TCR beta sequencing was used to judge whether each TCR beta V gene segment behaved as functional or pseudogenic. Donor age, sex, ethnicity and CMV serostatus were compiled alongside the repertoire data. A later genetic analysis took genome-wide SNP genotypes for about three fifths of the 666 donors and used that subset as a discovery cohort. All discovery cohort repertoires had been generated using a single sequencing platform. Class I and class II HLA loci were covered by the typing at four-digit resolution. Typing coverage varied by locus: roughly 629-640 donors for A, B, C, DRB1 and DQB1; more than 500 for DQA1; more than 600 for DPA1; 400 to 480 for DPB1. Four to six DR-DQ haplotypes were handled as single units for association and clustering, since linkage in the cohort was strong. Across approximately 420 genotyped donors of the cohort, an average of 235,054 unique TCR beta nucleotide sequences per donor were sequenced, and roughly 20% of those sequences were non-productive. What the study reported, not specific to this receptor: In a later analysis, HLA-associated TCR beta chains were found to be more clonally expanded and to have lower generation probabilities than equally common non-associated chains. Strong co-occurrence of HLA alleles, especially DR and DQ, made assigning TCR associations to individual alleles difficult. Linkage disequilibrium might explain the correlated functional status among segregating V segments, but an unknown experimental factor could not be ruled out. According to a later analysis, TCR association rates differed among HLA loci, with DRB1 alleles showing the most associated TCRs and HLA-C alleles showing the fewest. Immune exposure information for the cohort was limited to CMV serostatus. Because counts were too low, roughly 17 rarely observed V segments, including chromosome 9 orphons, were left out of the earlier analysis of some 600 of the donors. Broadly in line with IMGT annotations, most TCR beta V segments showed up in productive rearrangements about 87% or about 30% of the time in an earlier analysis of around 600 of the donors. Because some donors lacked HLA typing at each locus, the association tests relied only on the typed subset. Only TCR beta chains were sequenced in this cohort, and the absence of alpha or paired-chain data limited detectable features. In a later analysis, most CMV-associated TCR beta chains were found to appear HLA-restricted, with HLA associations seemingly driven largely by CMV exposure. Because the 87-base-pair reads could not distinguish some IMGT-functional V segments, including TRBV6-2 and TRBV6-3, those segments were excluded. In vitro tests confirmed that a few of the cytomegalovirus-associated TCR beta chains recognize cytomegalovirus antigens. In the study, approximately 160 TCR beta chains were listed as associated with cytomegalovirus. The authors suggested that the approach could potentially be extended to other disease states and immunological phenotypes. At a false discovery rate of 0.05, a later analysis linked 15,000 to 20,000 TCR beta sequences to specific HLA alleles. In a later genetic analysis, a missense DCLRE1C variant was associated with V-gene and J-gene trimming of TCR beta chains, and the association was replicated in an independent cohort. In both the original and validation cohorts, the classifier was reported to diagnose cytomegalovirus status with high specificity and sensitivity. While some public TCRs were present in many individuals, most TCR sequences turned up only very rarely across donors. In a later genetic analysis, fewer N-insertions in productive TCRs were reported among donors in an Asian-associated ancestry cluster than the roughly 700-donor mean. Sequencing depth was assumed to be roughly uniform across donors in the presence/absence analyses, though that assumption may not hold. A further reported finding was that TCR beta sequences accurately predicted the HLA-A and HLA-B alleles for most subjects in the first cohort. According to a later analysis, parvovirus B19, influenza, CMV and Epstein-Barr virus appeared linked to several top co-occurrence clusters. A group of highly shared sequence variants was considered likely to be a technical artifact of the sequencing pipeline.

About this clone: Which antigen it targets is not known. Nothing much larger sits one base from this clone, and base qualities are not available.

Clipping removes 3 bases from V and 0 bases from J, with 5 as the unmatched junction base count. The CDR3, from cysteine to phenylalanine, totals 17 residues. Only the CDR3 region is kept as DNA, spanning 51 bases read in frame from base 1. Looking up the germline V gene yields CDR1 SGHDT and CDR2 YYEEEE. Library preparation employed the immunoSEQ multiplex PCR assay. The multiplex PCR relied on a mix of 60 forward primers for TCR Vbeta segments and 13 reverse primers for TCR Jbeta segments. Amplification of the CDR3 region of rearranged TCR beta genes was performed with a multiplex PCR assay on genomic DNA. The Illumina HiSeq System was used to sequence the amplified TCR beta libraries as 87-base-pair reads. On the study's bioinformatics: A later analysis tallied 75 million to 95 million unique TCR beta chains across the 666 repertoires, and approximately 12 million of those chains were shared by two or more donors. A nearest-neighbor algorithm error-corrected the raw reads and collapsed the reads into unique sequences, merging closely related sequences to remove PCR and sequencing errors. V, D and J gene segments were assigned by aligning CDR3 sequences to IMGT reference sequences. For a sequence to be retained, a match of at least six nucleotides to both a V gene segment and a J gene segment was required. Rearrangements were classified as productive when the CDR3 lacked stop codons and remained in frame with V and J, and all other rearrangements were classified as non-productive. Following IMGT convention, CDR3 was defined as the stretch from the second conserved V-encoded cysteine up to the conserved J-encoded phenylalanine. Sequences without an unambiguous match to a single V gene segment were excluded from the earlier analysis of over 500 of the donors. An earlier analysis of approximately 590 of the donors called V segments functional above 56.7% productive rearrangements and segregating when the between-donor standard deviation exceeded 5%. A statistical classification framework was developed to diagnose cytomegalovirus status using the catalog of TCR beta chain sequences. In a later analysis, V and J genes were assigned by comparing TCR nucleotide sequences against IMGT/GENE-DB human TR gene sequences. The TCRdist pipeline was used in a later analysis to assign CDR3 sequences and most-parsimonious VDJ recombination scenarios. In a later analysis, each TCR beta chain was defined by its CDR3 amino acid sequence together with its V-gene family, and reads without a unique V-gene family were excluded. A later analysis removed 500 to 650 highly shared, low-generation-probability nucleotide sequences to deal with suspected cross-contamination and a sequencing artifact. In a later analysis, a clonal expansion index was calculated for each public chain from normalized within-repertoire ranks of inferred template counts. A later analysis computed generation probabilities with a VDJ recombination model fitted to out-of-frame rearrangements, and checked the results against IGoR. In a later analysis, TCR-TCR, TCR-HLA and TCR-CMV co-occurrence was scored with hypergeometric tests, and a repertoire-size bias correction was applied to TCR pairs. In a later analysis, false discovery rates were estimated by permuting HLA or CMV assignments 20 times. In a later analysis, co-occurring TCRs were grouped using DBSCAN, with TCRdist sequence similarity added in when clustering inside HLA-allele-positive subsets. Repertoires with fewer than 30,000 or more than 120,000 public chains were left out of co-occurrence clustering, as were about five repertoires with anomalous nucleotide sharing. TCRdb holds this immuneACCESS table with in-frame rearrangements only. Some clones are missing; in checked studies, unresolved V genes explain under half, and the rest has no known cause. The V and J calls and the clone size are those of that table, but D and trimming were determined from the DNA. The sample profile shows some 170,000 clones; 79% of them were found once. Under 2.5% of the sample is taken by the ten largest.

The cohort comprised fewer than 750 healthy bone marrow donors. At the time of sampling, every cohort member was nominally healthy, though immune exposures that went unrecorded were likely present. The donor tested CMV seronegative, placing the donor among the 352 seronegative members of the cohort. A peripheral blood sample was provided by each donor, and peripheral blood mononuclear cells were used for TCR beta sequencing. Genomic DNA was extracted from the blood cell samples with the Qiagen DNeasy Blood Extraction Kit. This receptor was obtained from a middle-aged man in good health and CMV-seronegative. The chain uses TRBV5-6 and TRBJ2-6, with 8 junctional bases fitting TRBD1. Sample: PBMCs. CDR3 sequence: CASSWTGFSSGANVLTF. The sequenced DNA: TGTGCCAGCAGCTGGACAGGGTTCTCCTCTGGGGCCAACGTCCTGACTTTC.